This record concerns one TCR beta chain sequence. The antigen it binds to is not known. No base-level quality is on record; no much larger clone is a single base apart. The library was built by means of the immunoSEQ multiplex PCR assay. TCRdb provides this immuneACCESS table in a form limited to in-frame rearrangements. Some clones are lacking; in checked studies, under half of them reflect an unresolved V gene, and why the rest are absent is not known. The sample table records several thousand clones; 93% of these occur just once. Around 4.7% of the sample is taken by the ten largest. Trimming at the junction amounts to 2 bases on V and 0 bases on J, and the germline ends lie 12 bases apart. Taken from the germline V gene, the CDR1 and CDR2 loops are SQVTM and ANQGSEA. Inclusive of the bounding cysteine and phenylalanine, the CDR3 is 15 residues long. Only the CDR3 portion is preserved as DNA: 45 bases, with reading frame beginning at the first base.

The data were taken from a study of chemoradiotherapy in HPV16-positive cancers (dated by TCRdb to between 2021 and 2024). With regard to the full study: Candidate HPV-specific T-cell clones and common TCR motifs were defined through functional T-cell assays on cells from a couple of HPV16-positive patients. Whether T-cell immunity against the HPV oncoproteins E6 and E7 changes during chemoradiotherapy and whether survival is affected by this immunity were examined in the study. TCR repertoires from over 75 patients with HPV-related cancers were then used to track the candidate HPV-specific TCRs and motifs. The full study reports these points: Only a couple of HPV16-positive patients were used to derive the functional definition of HPV-specific T cells, and the survival association was reported for HPV16-positive patients. Expansion of candidate HPV-specific clones and E7-related TCR motifs was observed in the tumor microenvironment during treatment, whereas no such expansion was observed for non-HPV-specific T cells. Improved recurrence-free survival in HPV16-positive patients was associated with expansion of HPV-responsive T cells during chemoradiotherapy.

Repertoires were sampled repeatedly over the course of chemoradiotherapy so that clonal expansion in the tumor microenvironment could be followed. The receptor's source is a human donor with HPV-associated anogenital cancer. The chain is encoded by TRBV29-1 joined to TRBJ2-3; perhaps TRBD2 is the D gene, with 5 bases matching. The specimen was taken from a patient who underwent chemoradiotherapy. The CDR3 reads CSVESGLASTDTQYF. The DNA sequence is given as TGCAGCGTTGAATCGGGCCTAGCTAGCACAGATACGCAGTATTTT.